The rows below give T cell receptor beta chains drawn from one sample of a study of T-cell memory formation after mild COVID-19. TCRdb reprocessed the 5' RACE reads via MiXCR and lists one record per CDR3 protein. This table has 350,000 to 500,000 distinct CDR3 sequences, approximately 18% appearing once. The sequencing sample was made of PBMCs or a T cell subset sorted from them (not recorded which). The receptors originated from a man between 18 and 29 years old who had mild COVID-19 (a few samples of this study predate the infection). Cell type and time point are not known. CDR3s include the opening cysteine and the closing phenylalanine or tryptophan. The order of the fields is clone size, J gene, V gene, D gene, CDR3 DNA, CDR3 protein. The D gene is left open where the match is weak. Only some rows state a clone size, as once, few, many or a class for expanded clones.

abundance: -; j_gene: TRBJ1-2; v_gene: TRBV7-6; d_gene: -; CDR3nt: TGTGCCAGCAGCTCAACATCGGGAGGCAACTATGGCTACACCTTC; CDR3aa: CASSSTSGGNYGYTF
abundance: many; j_gene: TRBJ1-1; v_gene: TRBV24-1; d_gene: -; CDR3nt: TGTGCCACCAGTGACCGGGCTGGAGCTGAAGCTTTCTTT; CDR3aa: CATSDRAGAEAFF
abundance: -; j_gene: TRBJ1-1; v_gene: TRBV7-9; d_gene: -; CDR3nt: TGTGCCAGCAGCAGACAGGCTTTGAACACTGAAGCTTTCTTT; CDR3aa: CASSRQALNTEAFF
abundance: -; j_gene: TRBJ2-7; v_gene: TRBV3-1; d_gene: TRBD1; CDR3nt: TGTGCCAGCAGCCAGGGTCGGACAGGGGCCTACGAGCAGTACTTC; CDR3aa: CASSQGRTGAYEQYF
abundance: -; j_gene: TRBJ2-3; v_gene: TRBV6-2/TRBV6-3; d_gene: TRBD2; CDR3nt: TGTGCCAGCAGTTACTTAAGCTCTAGCGGGGGGCCTCAGGCCCGCGATACGCAGTATTTT; CDR3aa: CASSYLSSSGGPQARDTQYF
abundance: -; j_gene: TRBJ1-1; v_gene: TRBV19; d_gene: TRBD1; CDR3nt: TGTGCCAGTAGGGGGACAGGGGGCAACACTGAAGCTTTCTTT; CDR3aa: CASRGTGGNTEAFF
abundance: many; j_gene: TRBJ2-3; v_gene: TRBV3-1; d_gene: TRBD2; CDR3nt: TGTGCCAGCAGCTTCGTAGCGGGGGGGGGCACAGATACGCAGTATTTT; CDR3aa: CASSFVAGGGTDTQYF
abundance: -; j_gene: TRBJ1-1; v_gene: TRBV3-1; d_gene: -; CDR3nt: TGTGCCAGCAGCAAATGGGGGGAGAACACTGAAGCTTTCTTT; CDR3aa: CASSKWGENTEAFF
abundance: -; j_gene: TRBJ2-3; v_gene: TRBV28; d_gene: TRBD2; CDR3nt: TGTGCCAGCAGTAACACGGGACTAGCGGCCAACACAGATACGCAGTATTTT; CDR3aa: CASSNTGLAANTDTQYF
abundance: -; j_gene: TRBJ2-1; v_gene: TRBV5-1; d_gene: TRBD2; CDR3nt: TGCGCCAGCAACCCGATAGCGGGGGTTGACAATGAGCAGTTCTTC; CDR3aa: CASNPIAGVDNEQFF
abundance: -; j_gene: TRBJ2-2; v_gene: TRBV20-1; d_gene: -; CDR3nt: TGCAGTGCTAGAGATGTTAAGGGTCTCGGCACCGGGGAGCTGTTTTTT; CDR3aa: CSARDVKGLGTGELFF
abundance: few; j_gene: TRBJ2-7; v_gene: TRBV6-1; d_gene: -; CDR3nt: TGTGCCAGCAGTGAAACGGGGTCCCGATACGAGCAGTACTTC; CDR3aa: CASSETGSRYEQYF
abundance: few; j_gene: TRBJ1-3; v_gene: TRBV7-8; d_gene: -; CDR3nt: TGTGCCAGCAGCTCTGGGGGGATAGGTGGAAACACCATATATTTT; CDR3aa: CASSSGGIGGNTIYF
abundance: -; j_gene: TRBJ1-3; v_gene: TRBV12-3/TRBV12-4; d_gene: -; CDR3nt: TGTGCCAGCAGTCCCGGGATCTCTGGAAACACCATATATTTT; CDR3aa: CASSPGISGNTIYF
abundance: few; j_gene: TRBJ2-7; v_gene: TRBV9; d_gene: TRBD1; CDR3nt: TGTGCCAGCAGCGTAGGATCCAGGACAGGGACCTACGAGCAGTACTTC; CDR3aa: CASSVGSRTGTYEQYF
abundance: -; j_gene: TRBJ1-6; v_gene: TRBV20-1; d_gene: -; CDR3nt: TGCAGTGCTAGAGAAGGGCGTGAACCCCTCCACTTT; CDR3aa: CSAREGREPLHF
abundance: -; j_gene: TRBJ2-2; v_gene: TRBV7-3; d_gene: -; CDR3nt: TGTGCCAGCAGCTGGCAGCGCGCCGGGGAGCTGTTTTTT; CDR3aa: CASSWQRAGELFF
abundance: -; j_gene: TRBJ2-7; v_gene: TRBV20-1; d_gene: -; CDR3nt: TGCAGTGCTACGACAGTTTACGAGCAGTACTTC; CDR3aa: CSATTVYEQYF
abundance: many; j_gene: TRBJ2-3; v_gene: TRBV7-2; d_gene: -; CDR3nt: TGTGCCAGCAGCTTCGAACGGACCCGGGGCGCAGATACGCAGTATTTT; CDR3aa: CASSFERTRGADTQYF
abundance: -; j_gene: TRBJ1-1; v_gene: TRBV27; d_gene: -; CDR3nt: TGTGCCAGCAGCTCCGGGACGTTCCTCACTGAAGCTTTCTTT; CDR3aa: CASSSGTFLTEAFF
abundance: -; j_gene: TRBJ2-5; v_gene: TRBV4-2; d_gene: -; CDR3nt: TGTGCCAGCAGCTCTGCCTCCTCGTTGATTGAGACCCAGTACTTC; CDR3aa: CASSSASSLIETQYF
abundance: -; j_gene: TRBJ1-5; v_gene: TRBV19; d_gene: -; CDR3nt: TGTGCCAGTAGCAGAAGGGATAGCAATCAGCCCCAGCATTTT; CDR3aa: CASSRRDSNQPQHF
abundance: few; j_gene: TRBJ2-5; v_gene: TRBV9; d_gene: -; CDR3nt: TGTGCCAGCAGCGTAGGCCCCGGGACAAGGGAAGAGACCCAGTACTTC; CDR3aa: CASSVGPGTREETQYF
abundance: -; j_gene: TRBJ2-1; v_gene: TRBV6-2/TRBV6-3; d_gene: -; CDR3nt: TGTGCCAGCAGTTACTCGTACTACAATGAGCAGTTCTTC; CDR3aa: CASSYSYYNEQFF
abundance: few; j_gene: TRBJ2-3; v_gene: TRBV5-1; d_gene: -; CDR3nt: TGCGCCAGCAGCTCAAGACGGTTCACAGATACGCAGTATTTT; CDR3aa: CASSSRRFTDTQYF
abundance: many; j_gene: TRBJ1-4; v_gene: TRBV4-3; d_gene: TRBD1; CDR3nt: TGCGCCAGCAGCCAAGTAGCCGGGACAGGACGAAAACTGTTTTTT; CDR3aa: CASSQVAGTGRKLFF
abundance: few; j_gene: TRBJ2-5; v_gene: TRBV28; d_gene: -; CDR3nt: TGTGCCAGCAGTTTTGAGAGCCAAGAGACCCAGTACTTC; CDR3aa: CASSFESQETQYF
abundance: -; j_gene: TRBJ2-7; v_gene: TRBV3-1; d_gene: -; CDR3nt: TGTGCCAGCAGCCAGGGGGTCAGATCCTACGAGCAGTACTTC; CDR3aa: CASSQGVRSYEQYF
abundance: few; j_gene: TRBJ2-3; v_gene: TRBV20-1; d_gene: -; CDR3nt: TGCAGTGCGCAAGTAACCCTAGATACGCAGTATTTT; CDR3aa: CSAQVTLDTQYF
abundance: -; j_gene: TRBJ2-3; v_gene: TRBV20-1; d_gene: -; CDR3nt: TGCAGTGCTAGTACCGGGACATCGGATACGCAGTATTTT; CDR3aa: CSASTGTSDTQYF
abundance: many; j_gene: TRBJ1-1; v_gene: TRBV7-9; d_gene: -; CDR3nt: TGTGCCAGCAGCTTACAGGCCACTGAAGCTTTCTTT; CDR3aa: CASSLQATEAFF
abundance: few; j_gene: TRBJ1-6; v_gene: TRBV7-9; d_gene: -; CDR3nt: TGTGCCAGCAGCTGGGCAGGGGCTTCACCCCTCCACTTT; CDR3aa: CASSWAGASPLHF
abundance: few; j_gene: TRBJ1-5; v_gene: TRBV5-1; d_gene: -; CDR3nt: TGCGCCAGCAGCTTAAGGGGGGAAAGTCAGCCCCAGCATTTT; CDR3aa: CASSLRGESQPQHF
abundance: few; j_gene: TRBJ2-3; v_gene: TRBV28; d_gene: -; CDR3nt: TGTGCCAGCAGTTCCGTGGAGATCACCTCGGGCACAGATACGCAGTATTTT; CDR3aa: CASSSVEITSGTDTQYF
abundance: few; j_gene: TRBJ2-5; v_gene: TRBV20-1; d_gene: TRBD2; CDR3nt: TGCAGTGCTAGAGTTCCTAGCGGGCAAGAGACCCAGTACTTC; CDR3aa: CSARVPSGQETQYF
abundance: -; j_gene: TRBJ2-5; v_gene: TRBV7-9; d_gene: -; CDR3nt: TGTGCCAGCAGCTTAGTACGAGTACGGGAGACCCAGTACTTC; CDR3aa: CASSLVRVRETQYF
abundance: -; j_gene: TRBJ1-4; v_gene: TRBV9; d_gene: -; CDR3nt: TGTGCCAGCAGCGTAGACACAGGGACTAATGAAAAACTGTTTTTT; CDR3aa: CASSVDTGTNEKLFF
abundance: many; j_gene: TRBJ1-6; v_gene: TRBV6-2/TRBV6-3; d_gene: -; CDR3nt: TGTGCCAGCAGACCGGACATGCGTCTGACCCTCCACTTT; CDR3aa: CASRPDMRLTLHF
abundance: -; j_gene: TRBJ1-2; v_gene: TRBV20-1; d_gene: -; CDR3nt: TGCAGTGCTAGTCAGGTCAACTATGGCTACACCTTC; CDR3aa: CSASQVNYGYTF
abundance: few; j_gene: TRBJ2-1; v_gene: TRBV5-1; d_gene: TRBD2; CDR3nt: TGCGCCAGCAGCAGAACTAGCGGGGGGGCCCCTGAGCAGTTCTTC; CDR3aa: CASSRTSGGAPEQFF
abundance: few; j_gene: TRBJ2-5; v_gene: TRBV20-1; d_gene: -; CDR3nt: TGCAGTGCTAGCGGAGCAGTCGGGACGGAGACCCAGTACTTC; CDR3aa: CSASGAVGTETQYF
abundance: few; j_gene: TRBJ1-2; v_gene: TRBV7-2; d_gene: -; CDR3nt: TGTGCCAGCAGGCCGACGTGGTCCCAACACTATGGCTACACCTTC; CDR3aa: CASRPTWSQHYGYTF
abundance: -; j_gene: TRBJ2-7; v_gene: TRBV7-9; d_gene: -; CDR3nt: TGTGCCAGCAGCCCCCTCCCCATCCTAGGAGTAGACTTC; CDR3aa: CASSPLPILGVDF
abundance: few; j_gene: TRBJ2-5; v_gene: TRBV5-1; d_gene: -; CDR3nt: TGCGCCAGCAGCTTGGGTGGCCTCCAAGAGACCCAGTACTTC; CDR3aa: CASSLGGLQETQYF
abundance: many; j_gene: TRBJ2-1; v_gene: TRBV11-1; d_gene: -; CDR3nt: TGTGCCAGCAGCTTACTGCGCGAGCAGTTCTTC; CDR3aa: CASSLLREQFF
abundance: -; j_gene: TRBJ1-1; v_gene: TRBV7-9; d_gene: -; CDR3nt: TGTGCCAGCAGCTTAGCTGGGGGGGGGAACACTGAAGCTTTCTTT; CDR3aa: CASSLAGGGNTEAFF
abundance: -; j_gene: TRBJ1-5; v_gene: TRBV5-1; d_gene: -; CDR3nt: TGCGCCAGCAGCTTGCTCCCAGGGGGCAATCAGCCCCAGCATTTT; CDR3aa: CASSLLPGGNQPQHF
abundance: many; j_gene: TRBJ1-5; v_gene: TRBV7-9; d_gene: -; CDR3nt: TGTGCCAGCAGCCCAGTAAGACAGCCCCAGCATTTT; CDR3aa: CASSPVRQPQHF
abundance: many; j_gene: TRBJ1-5; v_gene: TRBV20-1; d_gene: -; CDR3nt: TGCAGTGCTAGTCGAGTTGGGGGGAGCAATCAGCCCCAGCATTTT; CDR3aa: CSASRVGGSNQPQHF
abundance: many; j_gene: TRBJ2-3; v_gene: TRBV18; d_gene: -; CDR3nt: TGTGCCAGCAGCCCCACAGATACGCAGTATTTT; CDR3aa: CASSPTDTQYF
abundance: -; j_gene: TRBJ2-5; v_gene: TRBV9; d_gene: TRBD2; CDR3nt: TGTGCCAGCAGCGTACTCGGCGGGGGGGCCTTGGAGACCCAGTACTTC; CDR3aa: CASSVLGGGALETQYF
abundance: -; j_gene: TRBJ2-2; v_gene: TRBV2; d_gene: TRBD1; CDR3nt: TGTGCCAGCAGTTTATTACAGGGGTCCGGGGAGCTGTTTTTT; CDR3aa: CASSLLQGSGELFF
abundance: -; j_gene: TRBJ2-7; v_gene: TRBV7-9; d_gene: -; CDR3nt: TGTGCCAGCAGCCCCGGGGGTAGCGACGACGAGCAGTACTTC; CDR3aa: CASSPGGSDDEQYF
abundance: -; j_gene: TRBJ2-5; v_gene: TRBV4-1; d_gene: -; CDR3nt: TGCGCCAGCAGCCAGTCTCCCTGGCGGCTCGACTCGGGGGAGACCCAGTACTTC; CDR3aa: CASSQSPWRLDSGETQYF
abundance: many; j_gene: TRBJ2-3; v_gene: TRBV7-3; d_gene: -; CDR3nt: TGTGCCAGCAGCTTATTCGTTGCGGAGGGGGCGACAGATACGCAGTATTTT; CDR3aa: CASSLFVAEGATDTQYF
abundance: -; j_gene: TRBJ2-1; v_gene: TRBV12-3/TRBV12-4; d_gene: -; CDR3nt: TGTGCCAGCAGTCCCCACAGGGGGGGCGATGAGCAGTTCTTC; CDR3aa: CASSPHRGGDEQFF
abundance: -; j_gene: TRBJ2-1; v_gene: TRBV7-2; d_gene: -; CDR3nt: TGTGCCAGCAGCTTGCGGGGGCGTACTGAGCAGTTCTTC; CDR3aa: CASSLRGRTEQFF
abundance: few; j_gene: TRBJ2-1; v_gene: TRBV7-2; d_gene: -; CDR3nt: TGTGCCAGCAGCTCTTCCCCCCAGGGCTACAATGAGCAGTTCTTC; CDR3aa: CASSSSPQGYNEQFF
abundance: -; j_gene: TRBJ2-5; v_gene: TRBV11-2; d_gene: -; CDR3nt: TGTGCCAGCGCTAATCGCCCTGGGGGACCTGAGCGAGAGACCCAGTACTTC; CDR3aa: CASANRPGGPERETQYF
abundance: few; j_gene: TRBJ2-3; v_gene: TRBV29-1; d_gene: -; CDR3nt: TGCAGCGTTGGTGGCAGGGGGGCCACAGATACGCAGTATTTT; CDR3aa: CSVGGRGATDTQYF